This T cell receptor beta chain was observed in a study of cytomegalovirus exposure and HLA in healthy donors (TCRdb year 2017). Regarding the research as a whole: In an earlier analysis of roughly 590 of the donors, 250 to 350 Gb of sequence data and 120 million or so unique TCR beta sequences from 150 million to 200 million T cells were reported. Approximately 300 gigabases of sequencing data and tens of millions of unique TCR sequences were included in an early release covering 550 to 800 HLA-typed donors. Of the approximately 400 genotyped donors, over 70% fell in the genetic ancestry cluster associated with self-reported Caucasian donors. The study aimed to test whether signatures of past pathogen exposure could be identified by cataloging public T cell receptors. The T cell repertoires of 666 subjects were profiled by immunosequencing and related to cytomegalovirus serostatus. Besides the first cohort of 500 to 700 subjects, a separate validation cohort made up of roughly 120 different subjects was used. To predict cytomegalovirus infection status, the study combined high-throughput TCR immunosequencing, statistical association of individual TCRs with disease status, and machine learning. A later analysis re-examined previously published TCR beta repertoires from more than 650 donors and added high-resolution HLA genotyping to investigate patterns of TCR occurrence. In the later analysis, no new phenotypic data were used to find candidate immune exposures; instead, reliance was placed on TCR beta sequences and their occurrence across donors. An earlier analysis of 587 of the donors used high-throughput TCR beta sequencing to judge whether each TCR beta V gene segment behaved as functional or pseudogenic. Donor age, sex, ethnicity and CMV serostatus were compiled together with the repertoire data. A later genetic analysis used genome-wide SNP genotypes for about 60% of the roughly 700 donors, treating that subset as a discovery cohort. Every discovery cohort repertoire had been produced on one sequencing platform. Class I and class II HLA loci were covered by the typing at four-digit resolution. The number of typed donors differed by locus: about 620-640 for A, B, C, DRB1 and DQB1; approximately 540 for DQA1; 600 to 610 for DPA1; and about 470 for DPB1. A handful of DR-DQ haplotypes were handled as single units for association and clustering because linkage in the cohort was strong. On average, about 240,000 unique TCR beta nucleotide sequences were sequenced per donor among some 430 genotyped donors of the cohort, with 15% to 20% of those sequences being non-productive.

The library was prepared using the immunoSEQ multiplex PCR assay. The multiplex PCR relied on a mix of 60 forward primers for TCR Vbeta segments and 13 reverse primers for TCR Jbeta segments. A multiplex PCR assay on genomic DNA amplified the CDR3 region of rearranged TCR beta genes. On the Illumina HiSeq System, the amplified TCR beta libraries were sequenced as 87-base-pair reads. In the source study's methods: In a later analysis, roughly 80 million unique TCR beta chains were counted across the 500 to 700 repertoires, and around 10 million of these chains were shared by at least two donors. Raw reads were error-corrected and collapsed into unique sequences by a nearest-neighbor algorithm in which closely related sequences were merged to remove PCR and sequencing errors. Alignment of CDR3 sequences to IMGT reference sequences was used to assign V, D and J gene segments. For a sequence to be retained, a match of at least six nucleotides was required to both a V gene segment and a J gene segment. A rearrangement counted as productive if the CDR3 had no stop codons and remained in frame with V and J, and every other rearrangement counted as non-productive. Following IMGT convention, CDR3 was defined as the stretch from the second conserved V-encoded cysteine to the conserved J-encoded phenylalanine. Sequences without an unambiguous match to a single V gene segment were excluded from the earlier analysis of about 600 of the donors. An earlier analysis of 587 of the donors called V segments functional above 56.7% productive rearrangements and segregating when the between-donor standard deviation exceeded 5%. A statistical classification framework was built for diagnosing cytomegalovirus status from the catalog of TCR beta chain sequences. V and J gene assignment, in a later analysis, came from comparing TCR nucleotide sequences with IMGT/GENE-DB human TR gene sequences. The TCRdist pipeline was used in a later analysis to assign CDR3 sequences and most-parsimonious VDJ recombination scenarios. A later analysis defined each TCR beta chain by its CDR3 amino acid sequence plus V-gene family, and excluded reads lacking a unique V-gene family. To address suspected cross-contamination and a sequencing artifact, a later analysis removed several hundred highly shared, low-generation-probability nucleotide sequences. In a later analysis, a clonal expansion index for each public chain was calculated from normalized within-repertoire ranks of inferred template counts. In a later analysis, generation probabilities were computed with a VDJ recombination model fitted to out-of-frame rearrangements, and the resulting probabilities were checked against IGoR. In a later analysis, hypergeometric tests were used to score TCR-TCR, TCR-HLA and TCR-CMV co-occurrence, with a repertoire-size bias correction applied to TCR pairs. In a later analysis, false discovery rates were estimated by permuting HLA or CMV assignments 20 times. In a later analysis, co-occurring TCRs were grouped using DBSCAN, and TCRdist sequence similarity was added for clustering within HLA-allele-positive subsets. Repertoires with fewer than 30,000 or more than 120,000 public chains were left out of co-occurrence clustering, as were about five repertoires with anomalous nucleotide sharing. What TCRdb holds here is the immuneACCESS table cut down to in-frame rearrangements. Part of the clones is not present; checked against another copy, under half of the missing clones reflect an unresolved V gene, and the others are unexplained. V and J calls and clone size follow that table, whereas D and trimming were derived from the DNA. This sample lists 180,000 or so clones; 62% were detected once. The ten largest clonotypes hold roughly 2.9% of the sample.

The CDR1 and CDR2 encoded by the germline V gene (reference sequence) are MNHNY and SVGAGI. The germline ends are 17 bases apart after V is trimmed by 8 bases and J by 3 bases. Inclusive of the bounding cysteine and phenylalanine, the CDR3 is 14 residues long. The read is trimmed to its CDR3 DNA, 42 bases read in frame from base 1. What the work shows at the level of the full study, not this receptor alone: In a later analysis, the rate of TCR association differed among HLA loci, with DRB1 alleles having the most associated TCRs and HLA-C alleles having the fewest. A cluster of highly shared sequence variants was judged likely to represent a technical artifact of the sequencing pipeline. It was suggested by the authors that the approach could potentially be generalized to other disease states and immunological phenotypes. Compared with the roughly 700-donor mean, donors in an Asian-associated ancestry cluster had fewer N-insertions in productive TCRs, according to a later genetic analysis. Because the 87-base-pair reads could not distinguish some IMGT-functional V segments, including TRBV6-2 and TRBV6-3, those segments were excluded. Because HLA typing was missing for some donors at each locus, association tests included only the typed subset. In the study, 150 to 200 TCR beta chains were listed as associated with cytomegalovirus. In vitro tests confirmed that a few of the cytomegalovirus-associated TCR beta chains recognize cytomegalovirus antigens. Specific HLA alleles were associated with about 17,000 TCR beta sequences at a false discovery rate of 0.05 in a later analysis. Sequencing depth was assumed to be roughly uniform across donors in the presence/absence analyses, though that assumption may not hold. A later genetic analysis associated a missense DCLRE1C variant with V-gene and J-gene trimming of TCR beta chains, and an independent cohort replicated the association. Most TCR sequences were observed very rarely across donors, whereas some public TCRs were present in many individuals. Only TCR beta chains were sequenced in this cohort, and the absence of alpha or paired-chain data limited detectable features. The earlier analysis of about 600 of the donors excluded about 16 rarely observed V segments, including chromosome 9 orphons, because counts were too low. For the cohort, immune exposure information was limited to CMV serostatus. The classifier was reported to diagnose cytomegalovirus status with high specificity and sensitivity in both the original cohort and the validation cohort. Linkage disequilibrium might explain the correlated functional status among segregating V segments, but an unknown experimental factor could not be excluded. In a later analysis, HLA-associated TCR beta chains were found to be more clonally expanded and to have lower generation probabilities than equally common non-associated chains. An earlier analysis of 587 of the donors showed that most TCR beta V segments appeared in productive rearrangements either about 87% or about 30% of the time, which broadly matched IMGT annotations. A further reported finding was that TCR beta sequences accurately predicted the HLA-A and HLA-B alleles for most subjects in the first cohort. Assigning TCR associations to individual alleles was difficult when HLA alleles, especially DR and DQ, strongly co-occurred. Several of the top co-occurrence clusters appeared to be linked to parvovirus B19, influenza, CMV and Epstein-Barr virus, according to a later analysis. In a later analysis, most CMV-associated TCR beta chains were found to appear HLA-restricted, with HLA associations seemingly driven largely by CMV exposure.

The cohort comprised around 690 healthy bone marrow donors. At the time of sampling, all cohort members were nominally healthy, though unrecorded immune exposures were likely present. The donor tested CMV seronegative and was one of the 352 seronegative cohort members. Each donor provided a peripheral blood sample, and peripheral blood mononuclear cells were used for TCR beta sequencing. Genomic DNA extraction from the blood cell samples was performed with the Qiagen DNeasy Blood Extraction Kit. Of note for this clone: Its antigen remains undetermined. No base-level quality is on record; no much larger clone is a single base apart.

The receptor comes from a man aged 35 to 55 in good health and CMV-seronegative. The sequence is built from TRBV6-6 and TRBJ2-7, with an unclear D gene assignment. Sample: PBMCs. The CDR3 corresponds to CASSSSPGLYEQYF. The DNA reads as follows: TGTGCCAGCTCCTCCTCCCCTGGGCTCTACGAGCAGTACTTC.